The 22 T cell receptor beta chains reported below all come from one sample, sequenced in a study of tumor and adjacent non-tumor tissue in lung cancer. TCRbeta libraries were built with three rounds of nested PCR, modified from ARM-PCR. TCRdb fed the multiplex PCR reads into MiXCR, producing one record per CDR3 protein. This table holds about 67,000 distinct CDR3 sequences, around three quarters found once. The template was RNA from unsorted bulk tissue. The normal lung tissue was taken more than 3 cm from the tumor edge. Sequenced sample: distant non-tumor lung tissue. All receptors come from a man between 60 and 70 years old with non-small cell lung cancer.

The chain joins TRBV7-8 to TRBJ2-4; D tentatively fits TRBD1 or TRBD2 (5 bases each). With 8 bases removed from V and 3 bases from J, the gap between germline ends came to 17 bases. Germline CDR1 SGHVS, CDR2 FQNEAQ. The CDR3 has 15 amino acids. The CDR3 spells CASCWDLEFKNIQYF. The CDR3 DNA follows: TGTGCCAGCTGCTGGGACCTGGAATTCAAAAACATTCAGTACTTC. Drawing the rest from reference TRBV7-8 and TRBJ2-4, the complete variable domain is GAGVSQSPRYKVAKRGQDVALRCDPISGHVSLFWYQQALGQGPEFLTYFQNEAQLDKSGLPSDRFFAERPEGSVSTLKIQRTQQEDSAVYLCASCWDLEFKNIQYFGAGTRLSVL.

Comments on this clonotype: A read error may account for a junction end that differs from germline. The V and J genes are TRBV6-1 and TRBJ2-1, with 7 positions matching TRBD2. The CDR3 covers 15 residues. Germline CDR1 reads MNHNS; CDR2 reads SASEGT. In DNA form, the CDR3 reads TGTGCCAGCAACGCCGGGGCTAGCGGATACAATGAGGAGTTCTTC. Translation: CASNAGASGYNEEFF.

In regard to this clonotype: A much larger clonotype is one base distant, so this may be a read error. The chain employs TRBV30 and TRBJ1-4; D perhaps matches TRBD1 (5 bases). The V end was cut by 6 bases, the J end by 7 bases, with 21 bases between. The CDR3 runs 15 residues. Germline loops: CDR1 GTSNPN, CDR2 SVGIG (reference sequence). The CDR3 nucleotides are TGTGCCTGTAGTAAAGGGACCCAAACGACTGAAAAACTGTTTTTT. Translating it yields CACSKGTQTTEKLFF.

Within the sample, this clonotype is medium-sized. This chain connects TRBV11-1 to TRBJ2-3; D unresolved. The V and J ends lost 0 bases and 1 base respectively, with 5 bases between them. The CDR3 is 14 residues long. The germline V gene has CDR1 SGHAT and CDR2 FQDESV (reference sequence). The CDR3 here is CASSLAGGTDTQYF. The DNA of the CDR3 is TGTGCCAGCAGCTTAGCGGGCGGCACAGATACGCAGTATTTT.

This clonotype was found many times. The chain links TRBV5-1 to TRBJ2-1, with D possibly TRBD2 on 6 matching bases. V lost 0 bases, J lost 4 bases, and 11 bases lay in between. The CDR3 contains 15 residues. Germline CDR1 is SGHRS and CDR2 is YFSETQ. The CDR3 nucleotides are TGCGCCAGCAGCTTGGAGGGGACTTCATACAATGAGCAGTTCTTC. Translating it yields CASSLEGTSYNEQFF.

This clonotype showed up many times. The V gene is TRBV7-2, the J gene TRBJ1-1, with 8 bases lining up with TRBD1. The CDR3 length is 14 residues. J gave up 6 bases and V 4 bases, and 7 bases lay outside the gene matches. Germline loops: CDR1 SGHTA, CDR2 FQGNSA. Here the CDR3 DNA reads TGTGCCAGCAGCTCCCGGACAGGGATATCTGAAGCTTTCTTT. Residues: CASSSRTGISEAFF.

V usage is TRBV11-3 and J usage is TRBJ2-1, with 9 bases identical to TRBD2. The CDR3 runs to 15 residues. CDR1 SGHNT and CDR2 YENEEA come from the germline V gene. J was trimmed by 10 bases and V by 7 bases; bases with no gene match: 14. The CDR3: CASNQEAGGVNEQFF. DNA of the CDR3: TGTGCCAGCAACCAGGAAGCGGGAGGTGTCAACGAGCAGTTCTTC.

As concerns this clonotype: At one end, the junction sequence differs from germline, possibly due to a read error. V and J are TRBV10-3 and TRBJ2-6; 16 bases are a match to TRBD2. The CDR3 spans 20 residues. Germline lookup yields CDR1 ENHRY and CDR2 SYGVKD. Here the CDR3 reads CDISEHGTSGRDSGANVLTF. The DNA of the CDR3 is TGTGACATCAGTGAACATGGGACTAGCGGGAGGGATTCTGGGGCAAACGTCCTGACTTTC.

In this sample, this clonotype turned up once. V gene TRBV4-1 combines with J gene TRBJ1-6, with a tentative D call TRBD1 (6 bases). The CDR3 spans 13 residues. CDR1 and CDR2 (germline): MGHRA, YSYEKL. With 4 bases removed from V and 8 bases from J, the gap between germline ends came to 9 bases. CDR3 DNA: TGCGCCAGCAGCCCCAACAGGGATTCACCCCTCCACTTT. Protein: CASSPNRDSPLHF.

About this clonotype: This is likely a read error, given that the CDR3 carries no conserved phenylalanine or tryptophan at its end. The V call is TRBV4-1, the J call TRBJ2-1; perhaps TRBD2 as D (5 bases). The germline V gene has CDR1 MGHRA and CDR2 YSYEKL. Trimming removed 2 bases from V and 3 bases from J, with 20 bases in between. There are 18 residues in the CDR3. Written as DNA, the CDR3 is TGCGCCAGCAGCCAATCCTCCGATGGAGCGGCTGACTACAATGAGCAGTTCTAC. Translated: CASSQSSDGAADYNEQFY.

V gene TRBV4-1 combines with J gene TRBJ1-1; D gene ambiguous. The CDR3 consists of 13 residues. Per the germline V gene, CDR1 is MGHRA and CDR2 is YSYEKL. This CDR3 is CTCSQGVDTEAFF. Written as DNA, the CDR3 is TGCACCTGCAGCCAAGGCGTTGATACTGAAGCTTTCTTT.

The table lists this clonotype with many counts. The chain employs TRBV5-6 and TRBJ1-5, with 9 bases that match TRBD1. The CDR3 length is 14 residues. The V segment lost 10 bases and the J segment 5 bases; nucleotides outside the gene matches: 10. Germline loops: CDR1 SGHDT, CDR2 YYEEEE. The CDR3 DNA reads TGTGCCGGAAGACCGGGACAGGGTTATCAGCCCCAGCATTTT. Its protein product is CAGRPGQGYQPQHF.

This chain connects TRBV20-1 to TRBJ2-5; D perhaps matches TRBD1 (6 bases). Germline V CDR1 and CDR2: DFQATT, SNEGSKA (reference sequence). Trimming took 1 base from V and 5 from J, leaving 20 bases between them. CDR3 size: 16 residues. CDR3 nucleotide sequence: TGCAGTGCTAGAGGGGGCACAGGGCGGATGCCTGAGACCCAGTACTTC. As protein: CSARGGTGRMPETQYF.

Note on this clonotype: The junction does not match germline at one end; this may be a read error. The chain's CDR3 is CASNYGGQVSTDAFF. CDR3 DNA: TGTGCCAGCAATTACGGTGGTCAGGTGTCCACTGATGCTTTCTTT. This rearrangement joins TRBV6-5 to TRBJ1-1; unclear D gene. Germline lookup yields CDR1 MNHEY and CDR2 SVGAGI. CDR3 length equals 15 residues.

A single count supports this clonotype. The V gene is TRBV20-1, the J gene TRBJ2-7; 9 bases fit TRBD1. Germline loops: CDR1 DFQATT, CDR2 SNEGSKA (reference sequence). The CDR3 extends over 12 amino acids. The CDR3 coding sequence is TGCAGCGCTTCCACAGGGGGCGGCAAGCAGTACTTC. Translation gives CSASTGGGKQYF.

In the case of this clonotype: One end of the junction varies from germline; a read error may be responsible. The chain is built from TRBV11-3 and TRBJ2-3, with no clear D. Germline assignment: CDR1 SGHNT and CDR2 YENEEA. The CDR3 is 16 residues long. The CDR3 DNA is TGTGCAAGCAGCTCCGGGCTAGGAGATAACACAGATACGAAGTATTTT. Residues: CASSSGLGDNTDTKYF.

Of note for this clonotype: At one of its ends the junction is not consistent with the germline gene, which may arise from a read error. The genes are TRBV6-5 and TRBJ2-7, with D perhaps TRBD2 (6 bases). CDR1 is MNHEY and CDR2 is SVGAGI in the germline V gene. This CDR3 region has 16 residues. DNA of the CDR3: TGTGCCGGCAGCCGAGACCGTGGCGGGAACTCCTACGAGCTGTACTTC. The encoded protein is CAGSRDRGGNSYELYF.

Remarks on this clonotype: The conserved phenylalanine or tryptophan normally closing the CDR3 is absent here, so this likely arose from a read error. This chain connects TRBV12-3 or TRBV12-4 to TRBJ2-1; possibly TRBD1 or TRBD2 for D (5 bases each). V dropped 6 bases and J dropped 10 bases, with 16 bases sitting between them. CDR3 length: 13 residues. Here the CDR3 DNA reads TGTGCCAGCAGCCCTGGACGGGGCGGCGAGCAGTTCTTA. It specifies CASSPGRGGEQFL.

Only one count was recorded for this clonotype. At one end, the junction sequence differs from germline, possibly due to a read error. This sequence joins TRBV6-1 and TRBJ2-7; 7 bases match TRBD1. The CDR3 contains 14 residues. CDR1 is MNHNS, CDR2 SASEGT, per germline. CDR3 residues: CADSGDSLVNEQCF. DNA of the CDR3: TGTGCCGACAGTGGGGACAGTCTTGTCAACGAGCAGTGCTTC.

With regard to this clonotype: A read error may account for a junction end that differs from germline. V gene TRBV25-1 combines with J gene TRBJ1-1, with D uncertain. This CDR3 contains 11 residues. Looked up from germline, CDR1 is MGHDK and CDR2 is SYGVNS. The CDR3 loop is CTSSGPRAAFF. The CDR3 DNA reads TGTACCAGCAGTGGTCCTAGGGCAGCTTTCTTT. The variable domain in full, completed from reference TRBV25-1 and TRBJ1-1, reads EADIYQTPRYLVIGTGKKITLECSQTMGHDKMYWYQQDPGMELHLIHYSYGVNSTEKGDLSSESTVSRIRTEHFPLTLESARPSHTSQYLCTSSGPRAAFFGQGTRLTVV.

A remark on this clonotype: One junction end disagrees with the germline gene, perhaps due to a read error. The V and J genes are TRBV29-1 and TRBJ1-1; 9 nucleotides align to TRBD1. This CDR3 contains 14 residues. Germline V gene lookup returns CDR1 SQVTM and CDR2 ANQGSEA. The CDR3 reads CSVKDRGTATEGFF. DNA of the CDR3: TGCAGCGTAAAGGACAGGGGAACGGCCACTGAAGGTTTCTTT.

Remarks on this clonotype: Mismatch with germline at one junction end may stem from a read error. The chain carries TRBV6-5 and TRBJ2-7; TRBD2 matches at 9 bases. The CDR3 has 15 amino acids. Germline assignment: CDR1 MNHEY and CDR2 SVGAGI. The CDR3 loop reads CVSSHPSGASYEQYF. As DNA, the CDR3 is TGTGTCAGCAGTCACCCTAGCGGGGCCTCCTACGAGCAGTACTTC.